These 15 T cell receptor beta chains share one sample of origin, sequenced in a study of blood T cell repertoires in COVID-19. The method was immunoSEQ multiplex PCR; TCRdb's version includes in-frame clones alone and lacks a portion of them. Of around 60,000 clones listed, roughly 80% are singletons. The sequenced sample consisted of peripheral blood. The receptor set was obtained from a man aged 55 to 69 with COVID-19, enrolled during active disease.

The gene calls are TRBV5-1 and TRBJ2-1; TRBD2 matches at 15 bases. The J segment lost 7 bases and the V segment lost 1 base, leaving 3 bases of the junction unmatched. Looked up from germline, CDR1 is SGHRS and CDR2 is YFSETQ. The CDR3 consists of 16 residues. The CDR3 DNA reads as TGCGCCAGCAGCTTGTCCGGGACTAGCGGGAGGAATGAGCAGTTCTTC. Translating it yields CASSLSGTSGRNEQFF.

The chain uses TRBV2 and TRBJ2-7; 13 bases match TRBD2. This CDR3 has 17 amino acids. J was trimmed by 2 bases and V by 6 bases; bases with no gene match: 10. Germline CDR1 and CDR2: SNHLY and FYNNEI. CDR3 bases: TGTGCCAGCAGCGGGGGACTAGCGGGAATTCTGGCCTACGAGCAGTACTTC. It codes for CASSGGLAGILAYEQYF. Full variable domain (missing parts from reference TRBV2 and TRBJ2-7): EPEVTQTPSHQVTQMGQEVILRCVPISNHLYFYWYRQILGQKVEFLVSFYNNEISEKSEIFDDQFSVERPDGSNFTLKIRSTKLEDSAMYFCASSGGLAGILAYEQYFGPGTRLTVT.

The chain links TRBV4-1 to TRBJ1-2; no reliable D call. The CDR3 loop spans 15 amino acids. Germline-derived CDR1 and CDR2 are MGHRA and YSYEKL. V dropped 0 bases and J dropped 4 bases, with 12 bases sitting between them. The chain's CDR3 is CASSQDYEGSYGYTF. DNA of the CDR3: TGCGCCAGCAGCCAAGATTACGAGGGTAGCTATGGCTACACCTTC.

Concerning this clone: Other DNA sequences in the sample encode the same CDR3. The rearrangement joins TRBV29-1 to TRBJ1-1; 8 bases are shared with TRBD1. Germline V CDR1 and CDR2: SQVTM, ANQGSEA. The CDR3 totals 13 residues. Unmatched junction bases numbered 2, after V lost 4 bases and J lost 1 base. The DNA of the CDR3 is TGCAGCGTTGCGGGACAGGCGAACACTGAAGCTTTCTTT. This translates into CSVAGQANTEAFF.

This sequence joins TRBV2 and TRBJ2-7; D call uncertain. There are 11 residues in the CDR3. The germline CDR1 and CDR2 sequences are SNHLY and FYNNEI. V was pared by 3 bases and J by 5 bases, with 5 bases between. This CDR3 is CASSEYNEQYF. The CDR3 bases are TGTGCCAGCAGTGAGTACAACGAGCAGTACTTC.

J is TRBJ1-4 and V is TRBV27; no clear D. Germline V lookup: CDR1 MNHEY, CDR2 SMNVEV (reference sequence). This CDR3 region has 15 residues. Trimming pared 4 bases from V and 7 bases from J, leaving 16 bases between. This CDR3 reads CASSSQEAGGEKLFF. The CDR3 DNA reads as TGTGCCAGCAGTTCCCAGGAGGCAGGAGGTGAAAAACTGTTTTTT.

Regarding this clone: A much larger clone differs by one base, so this may be a read error. The identical CDR3 is also encoded by other nucleotide sequences in the sample. The V call is TRBV2, the J call TRBJ1-5; 7 bases agree with TRBD1. J was trimmed by 5 bases and V by 5 bases; bases with no gene match: 3. Germline lookup yields CDR1 SNHLY and CDR2 FYNNEI. The CDR3 extends over 13 amino acids. The CDR3: CASSYTGDQPQHF. Written as DNA, the CDR3 is TGTGCCAGCAGTTACACAGGGGATCAGCCCCAGCATTTT.

The chain links TRBV3-1 (or the pseudogene TRBV3-2) to TRBJ1-1, with D unresolved. The CDR3 is 14 residues long. Trimming shortened V by 1 base and J by 1 base, and 7 bases separated the two germline ends. The germline V gene has CDR1 LGHDT and CDR2 YNNKEL (reference sequence). CDR3 DNA: TGTGCCAGCAGCCAAGTATCAGGGAACACTGAAGCTTTCTTT. Translation: CASSQVSGNTEAFF.

The chain links TRBV19 to TRBJ1-4; no clear D gene. The CDR3 is 14 amino acids. CDR1 is LNHDA and CDR2 is SQIVND in the germline V gene (reference sequence). CDR3 DNA sequence: TGTGGAGTTGGTGCGAACGGAGGTTCTGAAAAACTGTTTTTT. Residues: CGVGANGGSEKLFF.

Here the CDR3 DNA reads TGTGCCAGCTCACCAGCCAGAACGAACTATGGCTACACCTTC. As protein: CASSPARTNYGYTF. This sequence joins TRBV18 and TRBJ1-2, with D uncertain. Germline V gives CDR1 KGHSH, CDR2 LQKENI. This CDR3 is built from 14 residues. V shed 2 bases and J shed 2 bases, with 9 bases lying between them.

This clone was seen just once. V and J are TRBV4-2 and TRBJ2-3, with TRBD2 matching over 14 bases. The CDR3 runs to 21 residues. Losses at the gene ends were 0 bases for V and 5 bases for J; bases not matched to a gene: 16. CDR1 is LGHNA and CDR2 is YNFKEQ in the germline V gene. The CDR3 spells CASSQDKGTSGRGRDLDTQYF. CDR3 coding DNA: TGTGCCAGCAGCCAAGATAAAGGGACTAGCGGGAGAGGGCGTGACTTAGATACGCAGTATTTT.

The chain uses TRBV11-2 and TRBJ2-1, with a weak D call TRBD1 (6 bases). The length of the CDR3 is 14 residues. CDR1 and CDR2 from the germline V gene are SGHAT and FQNNGV. The V end was cut by 6 bases, the J end by 2 bases, with 11 bases between. Here the CDR3 reads CASRGDTAYNEQFF. The CDR3 DNA reads as TGTGCCAGCAGAGGGGACACTGCCTACAATGAGCAGTTCTTC.

The rearrangement links TRBV3-1 (or the pseudogene TRBV3-2) to TRBJ1-6, with TRBD1 matching 8 bases. The CDR3 spans 13 residues. The trim removed 4 bases at V and 10 bases at J, leaving 3 bases unmatched. Germline CDR1 and CDR2: LGHDT and YNNKEL (reference sequence). CDR3 sequence reads: CASSPDRGSPLHF. The DNA of the CDR3 is TGTGCCAGCAGCCCCGACAGGGGCTCACCCCTCCACTTT.

V usage is TRBV7-9 and J usage is TRBJ2-5, with 11 positions matching TRBD2. From germline, CDR1 is SEHNR and CDR2 FQNEAQ (reference sequence). J gave up 5 bases and V 0 bases, and 11 bases lay outside the gene matches. The CDR3 length is 18 residues. CDR3 nucleotides: TGTGCCAGCAGCTTAGCTAATAGCGGGGGGGCTCGATACGAGACCCAGTACTTC. Residues: CASSLANSGGARYETQYF.

V usage is TRBV19 and J usage is TRBJ2-5; 11 positions agree with TRBD2. The germline V gene encodes CDR1 LNHDA and CDR2 SQIVND (reference sequence). With 2 bases clipped from V and 5 bases from J, the junction kept 7 bases outside the gene matches. The length of the CDR3 is 16 residues. The CDR3, as DNA: TGTGCCAGTAGTATAAGCATAGCGGGAGGGTTCGAGACCCAGTACTTC. Its translation is CASSISIAGGFETQYF.